This passage covers 28 T cell receptor beta chains from one sample sequenced in a study of blood T cell repertoires in COVID-19. Here immunoSEQ multiplex PCR was the method, and the copy in TCRdb shows in-frame clones only, minus some. This sample has 150,000 to 200,000 clones; roughly 73% occur once, and the top ten carry around 2.8%. Sequencing was done on a sample of peripheral blood. The source is a man aged 70-80 years with acute or convalescent COVID-19.

The V gene is TRBV19, the J gene TRBJ2-5; 8 positions agree with TRBD2. Trimming at V came to 0 bases and at J to 7 bases, leaving 10 bases not matched to a gene. CDR3 length: 16 amino acids. Germline V gene data show CDR1 as LNHDA and CDR2 as SQIVND (reference sequence). This chain's CDR3 is CASSIDRGRGARTQYF. The CDR3 DNA is TGTGCCAGTAGTATAGATCGGGGGCGGGGGGCCAGGACCCAGTACTTC.

This clone has just one count. The V call is TRBV14, the J call TRBJ1-1, with 7 nucleotides matching TRBD1. The V and J ends lost 2 bases and 6 bases, in that order; junction bases with no gene match: 18. Germline loops: CDR1 SGHDN, CDR2 FVKESK. This CDR3 has 18 residues. The CDR3 region has the DNA TGTGCCAGCAGCCAATCCTACAGGGGACCCGCTTTTCTGGCTGAAGCTTTCTTT. As protein: CASSQSYRGPAFLAEAFF.

V is TRBV19 and J is TRBJ1-1; 7 bases align to TRBD1. This CDR3 comprises 16 residues. The V segment lost 0 bases and the J segment 6 bases; nucleotides outside the gene matches: 10. Per germline, CDR1 LNHDA and CDR2 SQIVND (reference sequence). CDR3 DNA sequence: TGTGCCAGTAGTATAGATGGTTACAGGGGCATCCCTGAAGCTTTCTTT. Translation gives CASSIDGYRGIPEAFF.

The table lists this clone with a few counts. The chain joins TRBV10-1 to TRBJ2-3; no reliable D call. CDR1 WNHNN and CDR2 SYGVQD come from the germline V gene (reference sequence). CDR3 size: 14 residues. Trimming removed 3 bases at V and 6 bases at J, with 13 bases between. The CDR3, as DNA: TGCGCCAGCAGTGATCGAGCGACCCGGGATACGCAGTATTTT. Translation gives CASSDRATRDTQYF.

CDR3 sequence reads: CASSLSGGALNEQFF. The CDR3 DNA sequence: TGTGCCAGCAGTCTAAGCGGGGGGGCGTTAAATGAGCAGTTCTTC. This sequence joins TRBV3-1 (or the pseudogene TRBV3-2) and TRBJ2-1; 10 positions agree with TRBD2. Germline values: CDR1 LGHDT, CDR2 YNNKEL (reference sequence). This CDR3 spans 15 amino acids. J was trimmed by 7 bases and V by 6 bases; bases with no gene match: 9.

The chain employs TRBV5-1 and TRBJ1-3; D might be TRBD1 (6 bases). V gave up 1 base and J gave up 4 bases, with 9 bases separating them. The CDR3 consists of 14 residues. The germline V gene encodes CDR1 SGHRS and CDR2 YFSETQ. The CDR3 nucleotides read TGCGCCAGCAGCTTGATACAGGGAGGAAACACCATATATTTT. Its protein product is CASSLIQGGNTIYF. Using reference TRBV5-1 and TRBJ1-3 for the parts outside the CDR3, the full variable domain is KAGVTQTPRYLIKTRGQQVTLSCSPISGHRSVSWYQQTPGQGLQFLFEYFSETQRNKGNFPGRFSGRQFSNSRSEMNVSTLELGDSALYLCASSLIQGGNTIYFGEGSWLTVV.

Turning to this clone: The sample carries other DNA sequences with the same CDR3. The V call is TRBV12-3 or TRBV12-4, the J call TRBJ1-2, with D possibly being TRBD1 (5 bases). The CDR3 is made up of 12 amino acids. The ends were cut back, 3 bases at V and 5 bases at J, with 7 bases in the middle. The CDR3 reads CASSFGGYGYTF. DNA of the CDR3: TGTGCCAGCAGTTTCGGGGGGTATGGCTACACCTTC.

A few counts support this clone. Here the CDR3 reads CAWSRGQGQETQYF. CDR3 nucleotide sequence: TGTGCCTGGAGTAGAGGACAGGGCCAAGAGACCCAGTACTTC. The gene calls are TRBV30 and TRBJ2-5, with 8 bases aligning to TRBD1. In germline, CDR1 is GTSNPN, CDR2 SVGIG (reference sequence). The CDR3 consists of 14 residues. The J segment lost 1 base and the V segment lost 2 bases, leaving 3 bases of the junction unmatched.

This chain uses TRBV19 with TRBJ2-2; D call uncertain. CDR3 length equals 16 residues. The V end was cut by 5 bases, the J end by 1 base, with 14 bases between. The germline gives CDR1 LNHDA, CDR2 SQIVND (reference sequence). The CDR3 coding sequence is TGTGCCAGTAGTCCCCCAGGTGTCTTGAACACCGGGGAGCTGTTTTTT. It encodes CASSPPGVLNTGELFF.

This sequence joins TRBV28 and TRBJ2-1, with 9 bases that match TRBD1. CDR3 length: 16 amino acids. V was pared by 6 bases and J by 4 bases, with 10 bases of the junction left unmatched. Germline lookup yields CDR1 MDHEN and CDR2 SYDVKM. CDR3 sequence (DNA): TGTGCCAGCAGCCGCCCCGGGACAGGGCGGTACAATGAGCAGTTCTTC. Translating it yields CASSRPGTGRYNEQFF.

The V gene is TRBV11-3, the J gene TRBJ2-5, with 7 bases lining up with TRBD1. Looked up from germline, CDR1 is SGHNT and CDR2 is YENEEA. The V segment lost 5 bases and the J segment 5 bases; nucleotides outside the gene matches: 8. The length of the CDR3 is 14 residues. The CDR3 bases are TGTGCCAGCAGCCCCCCCGGGACAGATGAGACCCAGTACTTC. Translated: CASSPPGTDETQYF.

In regard to this clone: A junction boundary mismatches the germline segment, possibly from a read error. This chain joins TRBV6-1 and TRBJ1-6; the match to TRBD1 covers 9 bases. There are 15 residues in the CDR3. From germline, CDR1 is MNHNS and CDR2 SASEGT. The CDR3 is CASSQAGTGSAPLHF. CDR3 nucleotide sequence: TGTGCCAGCAGTCAAGCCGGGACAGGGTCGGCACCCCTCCACTTT.

This chain joins TRBV20-1 and TRBJ1-4; possibly TRBD1 for D (6 bases). Trimming took 3 bases from V and 0 from J, leaving 11 bases between them. The CDR3 contains 15 residues. Germline-derived CDR1 and CDR2 are DFQATT and SNEGSKA (reference sequence). DNA of the CDR3: TGCAGTGCTAGTCCAACAGGGTCAACTAATGAAAAACTGTTTTTT. Translating it yields CSASPTGSTNEKLFF.

This clone appeared once. The rearrangement joins TRBV5-4 to TRBJ2-2, with TRBD2 matching over 12 bases. The CDR3 sequence is 15 residues long. The junction had 3 bases not matched to a gene; V was cut back by 2 bases and J by 7 bases. Per the germline V gene, CDR1 is SGHNT and CDR2 is YYREEE (reference sequence). CDR3 DNA sequence: TGTGCCAGCAGCTTCCTAGCGGGGGGGATCGGGGAGCTGTTTTTT. This encodes CASSFLAGGIGELFF.

This sequence joins TRBV19 and TRBJ1-2; D possibly corresponds to TRBD1 (5 bases). V was clipped by 5 bases and J by 4 bases, with 8 bases between them. CDR1 is LNHDA and CDR2 is SQIVND in the germline V gene (reference sequence). The CDR3 totals 12 residues. The CDR3 here is CASSPGVYGYTF. CDR3 bases: TGTGCCAGTAGTCCGGGGGTCTATGGCTACACCTTC.

This clone occurred a few times. The chain has TRBV5-8 and TRBJ2-5; TRBD2 agrees at 10 bases. The CDR3 has 17 residues. The ends lost 0 bases at V and 5 bases at J; junction bases unmatched: 10. The germline CDR1 and CDR2 sequences are SGHTS and YDEGEE. The DNA for the CDR3 is TGTGCCAGCAGCTTGGCTTCCGCTAGCGGGAGTTCGGAGACCCAGTACTTC. Residues: CASSLASASGSSETQYF.

The table lists this clone with a count of one. V and J are TRBV2 and TRBJ2-2, with 11 bases fitting TRBD1. The CDR3 extends over 15 amino acids. V gave up 6 bases and J gave up 6 bases; unmatched junction bases: 6. CDR1 and CDR2 from the germline V gene are SNHLY and FYNNEI. The CDR3 nucleotides read TGTGCCAGCAGGCGGGACAGGGGGGTAGCCGGGGAGCTGTTTTTT. It encodes CASRRDRGVAGELFF.

The chain is built from TRBV7-3 and TRBJ2-1; the D gene is possibly TRBD1 (6 bases). Germline loops: CDR1 SGHTA, CDR2 FQGTGA. Trimming pared 0 bases from V and 9 bases from J, leaving 15 bases between. The CDR3 runs to 15 residues. DNA of the CDR3: TGTGCCAGCAGCTTAACGATGTCAGGGGCAAGTGAGCAGTTCTTC. Encoded protein: CASSLTMSGASEQFF.

The chain recombines TRBV10-1 with TRBJ1-1; TRBD1 is a possible D gene (6 bases). Trimming took 3 bases from V and 2 from J, leaving 13 bases between them. The CDR3 has 15 amino acids. CDR1 is WNHNN, CDR2 SYGVQD, per germline (reference sequence). The CDR3: CASSDTGGPNTEAFF. The CDR3, as DNA: TGCGCCAGCAGTGATACCGGGGGGCCCAACACTGAAGCTTTCTTT.

A word on this clone: Other nucleotide sequences from this sample produce the same CDR3. The chain employs TRBV5-1 and TRBJ2-3; possible D gene TRBD1, 5 bases. V was pared by 0 bases and J by 0 bases, with 8 bases between. Germline CDR1 and CDR2: SGHRS and YFSETQ. There are 15 residues in the CDR3. The chain's CDR3 is CASSLVGASTDTQYF. CDR3 nucleotides: TGCGCCAGCAGCTTGGTTGGGGCTAGCACAGATACGCAGTATTTT.

The gene calls are TRBV18 and TRBJ2-7; TRBD1 aligns across 12 bases. CDR3 length equals 15 residues. The germline CDR1 and CDR2 sequences are KGHSH and LQKENI. The junction had 8 bases not matched to a gene; V was cut back by 6 bases and J by 5 bases. The CDR3 DNA reads as TGTGCCAGCTCCCTACAGGGGACAGGGGGCAACGAGCAGTACTTC. Its translation is CASSLQGTGGNEQYF.

This clone was counted between two and nine times. At one of its ends the junction is not consistent with the germline gene, which may arise from a read error. The chain links TRBV6-2 or TRBV6-3 to TRBJ1-2, with D possibly matching TRBD1 (5 bases). CDR3 length: 13 residues. Germline-derived CDR1 and CDR2 are MNHEY and SVGEGT. The CDR3 DNA reads TGTGCCAGCAATTACAGACAGAACTATGGCTACACCTTC. This translates into CASNYRQNYGYTF.

V is TRBV6-5 and J is TRBJ1-2; 7 bases map to TRBD1. This CDR3 has 15 residues. The V segment lost 6 bases and the J segment 2 bases; nucleotides outside the gene matches: 9. The germline gives CDR1 MNHEY, CDR2 SVGAGI. The CDR3 sequence: CASRGQGQRNYGYTF. The CDR3 nucleotides are TGTGCCAGCAGGGGCCAGGGACAGAGGAACTATGGCTACACCTTC.

In its sample, this clone was seen a few times. This chain uses TRBV7-9 with TRBJ2-3; D may be TRBD1 (6 bases). CDR3 length equals 16 residues. Germline-derived CDR1 and CDR2 are SEHNR and FQNEAQ (reference sequence). V was pared by 4 bases and J by 1 base, with 15 bases between. CDR3 bases: TGTGCCAGCAGCTATTTAACAGGGAGAGGCACAGATACGCAGTATTTT. Translated: CASSYLTGRGTDTQYF.

This chain uses TRBV30 with TRBJ2-5; D perhaps matches TRBD2 (5 bases). V lost 5 bases to trimming and J lost 0 bases, with 22 bases between them. This CDR3 has 17 amino acids. The V gene's germline CDR1 is GTSNPN and CDR2 SVGIG (reference sequence). The DNA of the CDR3 is TGTGCCTGGCGCCGGCCCCTGGGAGCCGAGCACCAAGAGACCCAGTACTTC. Its protein is CAWRRPLGAEHQETQYF.

The V call is TRBV12-3 or TRBV12-4, the J call TRBJ1-6; no clear D. The V end lost 6 bases, the J end lost 7 bases, and 10 bases lay between the germline ends. This CDR3 comprises 13 residues. The CDR3 DNA is TGTGCCAGCAGCCGCGTATGGAATTCACCCCTCCACTTT. It specifies CASSRVWNSPLHF.

This chain joins TRBV5-1 and TRBJ2-3; possibly TRBD2 for D (5 bases). The CDR3 length is 15 residues. In germline, CDR1 is SGHRS, CDR2 YFSETQ. Trimming left V 0 bases short and J 2 bases short, with 10 bases between. CDR3 DNA sequence: TGCGCCAGCAGCTTGGCGGGAACCCCCACAGATACGCAGTATTTT. This gives the protein CASSLAGTPTDTQYF.

The V gene is TRBV9, the J gene TRBJ1-1; TRBD1 is a possible D gene (5 bases). Deletions cut 0 bases from V and 1 base from J, with 13 bases between. The length of the CDR3 is 16 residues. Germline CDR1 and CDR2: SGDLS and YYNGEE. CDR3 in amino acids: CASSVDPGVGNTEAFF. The CDR3, as DNA: TGTGCCAGCAGCGTAGACCCGGGGGTAGGGAACACTGAAGCTTTCTTT.